A selection of T cell receptor beta chains follows, all from one sample in a study of cytomegalovirus exposure and HLA in healthy donors. Clones were sequenced by immunoSEQ multiplex PCR, and TCRdb holds only the in-frame ones, with some missing. The repertoire holds about 200,000 clones, with roughly four fifths as singletons. The sequenced sample was PBMCs. These receptors originate from a woman in her thirties or forties in good health and CMV-seronegative. The CDR3 runs from the conserved cysteine through the conserved F or W. The D gene is left open where the match is weak. A clone size is listed for some rows: how often the clone was seen (once, few, many), or a class if it is expanded.

abundance,v_gene,j_gene,d_gene,CDR3aa,CDR3nt
-,TRBV18,TRBJ2-1,TRBD2,CASSPWTSGSYNEQFF,TGTGCCAGCTCACCCTGGACTAGCGGGTCCTACAATGAGCAGTTCTTC
-,TRBV11-2,TRBJ1-1,-,CASSGRGSSTEAFF,TGTGCCAGCAGCGGCCGGGGGAGTAGTACTGAAGCTTTCTTT
-,TRBV5-1,TRBJ2-7,TRBD1,CASSRGQSNEYEQYF,TGCGCCAGCAGCAGGGGACAGTCCAACGAGTACGAGCAGTACTTC
-,TRBV30,TRBJ1-2,TRBD1,CAWDRGSGYTF,TGTGCCTGGGACAGGGGGTCTGGCTACACCTTC
once,TRBV19,TRBJ2-1,TRBD2,CASSVAGGPDEQFF,TGTGCCAGTAGCGTAGCGGGAGGGCCGGATGAGCAGTTCTTC
-,TRBV9,TRBJ2-7,TRBD2,CASSFGLAGVYEQYF,TGTGCCAGCAGCTTCGGACTAGCGGGAGTCTACGAGCAGTACTTC
few,TRBV2,TRBJ2-2,TRBD2,CATPRDRKREANTGELFF,TGTGCCACCCCTCGAGACAGAAAGCGGGAGGCGAACACCGGGGAGCTGTTTTTT
once,TRBV11-2,TRBJ1-3,TRBD1,CASSFTGAGNTIYF,TGTGCCAGCAGCTTTACAGGGGCTGGAAACACCATATATTTT
-,TRBV30,TRBJ2-3,TRBD1,CAWSDAVGDRGGTDTQYF,TGTGCCTGGAGTGACGCCGTTGGGGACAGGGGCGGCACAGATACGCAGTATTTT
-,TRBV9,TRBJ2-1,TRBD2,CASSVAGGPGNEQFF,TGTGCCAGCAGCGTAGCGGGAGGGCCAGGCAATGAGCAGTTCTTC
-,TRBV10-2,TRBJ1-2,TRBD1,CASSSGQGPYGYTF,TGCGCCAGCAGCTCCGGACAGGGGCCCTATGGCTACACCTTC
once,TRBV18,TRBJ2-2,TRBD1,CASSPPGTVNTGELFF,TGTGCCAGCTCACCACCCGGGACAGTAAACACCGGGGAGCTGTTTTTT
-,TRBV7-9,TRBJ1-6,TRBD1,CASSFDRVGSPLHF,TGTGCCAGCAGCTTCGACAGGGTGGGCTCACCCCTCCACTTT
-,TRBV5-1,TRBJ2-3,-,CASSLIPGGGQRTQYF,TGCGCCAGCAGCTTGATTCCGGGGGGCGGTCAGAGGACGCAGTATTTT
-,TRBV9,TRBJ2-1,TRBD2,CASSVGTSGRTEQFF,TGTGCCAGCAGCGTAGGGACTAGCGGGAGAACTGAGCAGTTCTTC
-,TRBV29-1,TRBJ2-7,-,CSAMTSTEEQYF,TGCAGCGCCATGACTAGTACTGAAGAGCAGTACTTC
-,TRBV6-5,TRBJ2-2,-,CASSYPPTGAGELFF,TGTGCCAGCAGTTATCCCCCTACCGGGGCCGGGGAGCTGTTTTTT
-,TRBV2,TRBJ2-7,-,CASWYSSYEQYF,TGTGCCAGCTGGTACAGCTCCTACGAGCAGTACTTC
-,TRBV2,TRBJ2-2,-,CASRAGPNTGELFF,TGTGCCAGCAGGGCAGGTCCGAACACCGGGGAGCTGTTTTTT
-,TRBV18,TRBJ2-7,-,CASSPLIGSGEQYF,TGTGCCAGCTCACCCCTTATCGGGTCTGGCGAGCAGTACTTC
-,TRBV7-9,TRBJ2-1,TRBD1,CASSFRDSPYLRNEQFF,TGTGCCAGCAGTTTCCGGGACAGCCCCTACCTCAGGAATGAGCAGTTCTTC
-,TRBV29-1,TRBJ1-2,TRBD1,CSVRGQGGYGYTF,TGCAGCGTTCGGGGACAGGGCGGCTATGGCTACACCTTC
-,TRBV6-5,TRBJ2-1,-,CASGGTGRYNEQFF,TGTGCCAGTGGGGGGACTGGCAGATACAATGAGCAGTTCTTC
-,TRBV2,TRBJ1-1,-,CASSERGGVTEAFF,TGTGCCAGCAGTGAGCGGGGGGGAGTGACTGAAGCTTTCTTT
-,TRBV27,TRBJ2-1,TRBD2,CASSLYRDYSSGGNEQFF,TGTGCCAGCAGTCTCTACAGGGACTACTCAAGCGGGGGCAATGAGCAGTTCTTC
-,TRBV13,TRBJ2-7,TRBD1,CASSRTGSEQYF,TGTGCCAGCAGCCGGACAGGGAGCGAGCAGTACTTC
-,TRBV7-9,TRBJ2-7,-,CASSLGNMAGSLGEQYF,TGTGCCAGCAGCTTAGGGAATATGGCAGGGTCCTTGGGGGAGCAGTACTTC
few,TRBV28,TRBJ2-7,TRBD1,CASSPAGTGGYEQYF,TGTGCCAGCAGTCCCGCGGGGACAGGGGGCTACGAGCAGTACTTC
-,TRBV4-1,TRBJ2-1,TRBD2,CASSQEIFGGSSYNEQFF,TGCGCCAGCAGCCAAGAAATTTTTGGCGGGAGCTCCTACAATGAGCAGTTCTTC
-,TRBV5-1,TRBJ2-3,TRBD1,CASSLRTGGVADTQYF,TGCGCCAGCAGCCTCCGGACAGGGGGCGTCGCAGATACGCAGTATTTT
-,TRBV6-6,TRBJ2-2,-,CASSYSGLLTGELFF,TGTGCCAGCAGTTACTCCGGACTTCTAACCGGGGAGCTGTTTTTT
-,TRBV12-5,TRBJ2-7,-,CASGLVLGPGYEQYF,TGTGCTAGTGGTTTGGTACTGGGTCCGGGCTACGAGCAGTACTTC
-,TRBV7-9,TRBJ2-7,-,CASTPVGAVGGGEQYF,TGTGCCAGCACCCCCGTGGGGGCGGTCGGTGGCGGGGAGCAGTACTTC
once,TRBV28,TRBJ2-5,TRBD1,CASSFSRGRQETQYF,TGTGCCAGCAGTTTTTCCAGGGGGCGCCAAGAGACCCAGTACTTC
few,TRBV19,TRBJ1-5,-,CASSIDSYSNQPQHF,TGTGCCAGTAGTATAGACAGTTATAGCAATCAGCCCCAGCATTTT
-,TRBV10-1,TRBJ2-5,-,CASPPGRCREQYF,TGCGCCAGCCCCCCAGGGAGGTGTCGTGAGCAGTACTTC
-,TRBV27,TRBJ2-7,TRBD1,CASRTPAGQGSSLRYEQYF,TGTGCCAGCAGGACTCCCGCGGGACAGGGCTCATCTCTAAGGTACGAGCAGTACTTC
-,TRBV1,TRBJ1-6,-,CTSSQAIRPTGGSYNSPLHF,TGCACCAGCAGCCAAGCGATAAGACCGACAGGCGGCTCCTATAATTCACCCCTCCACTTT
-,TRBV7-2,TRBJ2-1,-,CASRRVSSYNEQFF,TGTGCCAGCAGGCGCGTGAGCTCCTACAATGAGCAGTTCTTC
-,TRBV5-4,TRBJ2-7,TRBD2,CATERSGINPSYEQYF,TGTGCCACCGAGCGTAGCGGGATCAACCCTTCCTACGAGCAGTACTTC
-,TRBV18,TRBJ1-2,-,CASSPGGVSRYGYTF,TGTGCCAGCTCACCTGGGGGCGTGTCACGCTATGGCTACACCTTC
-,TRBV7-3,TRBJ2-2,TRBD2,CASSLGLVPGELFF,TGTGCCAGCAGCTTGGGACTAGTCCCCGGGGAGCTGTTTTTT
-,TRBV19,TRBJ1-1,-,CASRSVWGPITEAFF,TGTGCCAGTAGGAGTGTGTGGGGCCCTATCACTGAAGCTTTCTTT